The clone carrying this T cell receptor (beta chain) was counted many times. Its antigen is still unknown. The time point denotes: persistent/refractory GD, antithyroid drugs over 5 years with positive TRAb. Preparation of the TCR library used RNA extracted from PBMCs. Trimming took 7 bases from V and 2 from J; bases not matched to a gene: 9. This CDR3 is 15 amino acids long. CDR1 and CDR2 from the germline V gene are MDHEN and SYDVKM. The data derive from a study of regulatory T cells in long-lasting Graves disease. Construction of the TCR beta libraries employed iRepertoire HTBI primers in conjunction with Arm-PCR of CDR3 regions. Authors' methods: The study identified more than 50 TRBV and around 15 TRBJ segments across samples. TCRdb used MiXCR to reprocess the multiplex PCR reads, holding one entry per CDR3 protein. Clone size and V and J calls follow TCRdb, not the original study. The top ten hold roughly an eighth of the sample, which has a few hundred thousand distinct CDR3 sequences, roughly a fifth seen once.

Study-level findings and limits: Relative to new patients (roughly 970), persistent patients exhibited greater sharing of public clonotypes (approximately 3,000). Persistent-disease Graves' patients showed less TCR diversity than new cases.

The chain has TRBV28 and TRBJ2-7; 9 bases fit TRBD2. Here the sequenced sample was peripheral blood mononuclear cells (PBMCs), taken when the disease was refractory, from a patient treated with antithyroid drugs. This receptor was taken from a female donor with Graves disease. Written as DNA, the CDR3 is TGTGCCAGCACTCCGAGCGGGGGGAAGACCTACGAGCAGTACTTC. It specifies CASTPSGGKTYEQYF.